Included here is one T cell receptor beta chain sequence, with context. What it binds is unknown. A read error may explain this, as a much larger clone is one base away. The record originates from a study of identical twins. Study-level findings and limits: Zero-insertion findings could be partly confounded by invariant cells (MAIT and iNKT cells). The same donors were not followed; conclusions instead depended on cross-sectional statistical analysis. Model-predicted out-of-frame TCR alpha sharing fell below observed values in monozygotic twins.

A universal primer site was created by template switching, with the cDNA bearing unique molecular identifiers. TCRdb redid the calling of the 5' RACE reads with MiXCR, one entry per CDR3 protein. The sample consists of 1.5 million or so distinct CDR3 sequences, 32% of them appearing once. Between the trimmed V and J ends, which lost 4 bases and 0 bases, there was a span of 11 bases. Germline CDR1 and CDR2: SGDLS and YYNGEE. This CDR3 is 15 amino acids long. This chain uses TRBV9 with TRBJ2-1, with D uncertain. The specimen sequenced was cord blood. The sequence derives from a newborn girl in good health. The CDR3 loop reads CASSSGSSSYNEQFF. The CDR3 region has the DNA TGTGCCAGCAGCTCCGGGTCTAGCTCCTACAATGAGCAGTTCTTC.